The source of this T cell receptor beta chain is a study of monozygotic twins with inflammatory bowel disease. Each CDR3 protein gets one entry in TCRdb, which reprocessed the 5' RACE reads and gives no DNA. The sample table sets out roughly 100,000 distinct CDR3 sequences. Germline CDR1 SQVTM, CDR2 ANQGSEA. The CDR3 is 11 residues long. The chain uses TRBV29-1 and TRBJ1-2; TCRdb reports TRBD1, a call that lacks DNA to check it against. The source of this sequence is a human donor with ulcerative colitis or Crohn's disease, or a healthy co-twin of an affected twin (not recorded which). Input material: blood. CDR3 protein: CSDRQGSGYTF.